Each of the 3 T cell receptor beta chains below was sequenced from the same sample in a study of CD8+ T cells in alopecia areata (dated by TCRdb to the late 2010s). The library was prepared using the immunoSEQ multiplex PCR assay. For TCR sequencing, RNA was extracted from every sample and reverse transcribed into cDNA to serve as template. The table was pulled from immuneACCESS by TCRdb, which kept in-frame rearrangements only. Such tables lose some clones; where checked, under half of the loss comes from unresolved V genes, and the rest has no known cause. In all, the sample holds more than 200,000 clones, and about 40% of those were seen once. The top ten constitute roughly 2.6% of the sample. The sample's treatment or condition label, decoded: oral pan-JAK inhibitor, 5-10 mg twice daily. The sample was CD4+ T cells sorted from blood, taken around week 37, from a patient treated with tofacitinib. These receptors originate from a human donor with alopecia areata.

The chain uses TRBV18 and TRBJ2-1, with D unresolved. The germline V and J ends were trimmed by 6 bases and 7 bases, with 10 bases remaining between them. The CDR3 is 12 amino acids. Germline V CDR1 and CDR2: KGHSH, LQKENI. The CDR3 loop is CASSPNVNEQFF. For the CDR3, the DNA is TGTGCCAGCTCGCCTAATGTGAATGAGCAGTTCTTC.

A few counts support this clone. CDR3 in DNA: TGCAGCGTTGTTGAATTGGACAGGGGGACCCAGTACTTC. Translating gives CSVVELDRGTQYF. V gene TRBV29-1 combines with J gene TRBJ2-5; 9 bases map to TRBD1. Per germline, CDR1 SQVTM and CDR2 ANQGSEA. V lost 4 bases, J lost 7 bases, and 7 bases stayed unmatched. CDR3 length: 13 residues. Combining the CDR3 with reference TRBV29-1 and TRBJ2-5 gives the whole variable domain SAVISQKPSRDICQRGTSLTIQCQVDSQVTMMFWYRQQPGQSLTLIATANQGSEATYESGFVIDKFPISRPNLTFSTLTVSNMSPEDSSIYLCSVVELDRGTQYFGPGTRLLVL.

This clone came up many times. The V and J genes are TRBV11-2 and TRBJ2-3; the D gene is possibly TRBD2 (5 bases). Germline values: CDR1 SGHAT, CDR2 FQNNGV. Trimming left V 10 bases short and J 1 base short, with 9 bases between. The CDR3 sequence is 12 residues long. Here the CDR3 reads CAITGGTDTQYF. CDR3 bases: TGTGCCATCACCGGGGGCACAGATACGCAGTATTTT.